The 20 T cell receptor beta chains given below trace back to one sample, sequenced in a study of blood T cell repertoires in COVID-19. TCRdb keeps only in-frame clones here, not all; method: immunoSEQ multiplex PCR. Here the sample spans roughly 200,000 clones, roughly 83% being singletons. Material: peripheral blood. These receptors were taken from a man aged 40-49 years with acute or convalescent COVID-19.

As DNA, the CDR3 is TGTGCCAGCAGCACAACGACCGGGACAGGCAATAACTATGGCTACACCTTC. Residues: CASSTTTGTGNNYGYTF. The rearrangement joins TRBV9 to TRBJ1-2; 8 bases are shared with TRBD1. This CDR3 contains 17 residues. The germline gives CDR1 SGDLS, CDR2 YYNGEE. V lost 4 bases to trimming and J lost 1 base; unmatched junction nucleotides: 12.

Turning to this clone: This CDR3 is also generated by other DNA sequences in the sample. The rearrangement uses TRBV19 and TRBJ1-1; 8 bases map to TRBD1. Germline CDR1 LNHDA, CDR2 SQIVND (reference sequence). The J segment lost 1 base and the V segment lost 6 bases, leaving 4 bases of the junction unmatched. The CDR3 is 14 amino acids. The CDR3 sequence: CASSPTGANTEAFF. CDR3 DNA: TGTGCCAGTAGCCCGACAGGGGCGAACACTGAAGCTTTCTTT. Using reference TRBV19 and TRBJ1-1 for the parts outside the CDR3, the full variable domain is DGGITQSPKYLFRKEGQNVTLSCEQNLNHDAMYWYRQDPGQGLRLIYYSQIVNDFQKGDIAEGYSVSREKKESFPLTVTSAQKNPTAFYLCASSPTGANTEAFFGQGTRLTVV.

The chain carries TRBV7-2 and TRBJ1-2, with D maybe TRBD1 (5 bases). The ends were cut back, 1 base at V and 8 bases at J, with 11 bases in the middle. Germline CDR1 and CDR2: SGHTA and FQGNSA. The CDR3 spans 13 residues. The CDR3 DNA sequence: TGTGCCAGCAGCTTAGTTACGGGGGACGGCTACACCTTC. Amino acid sequence: CASSLVTGDGYTF.

V usage is TRBV5-1 and J usage is TRBJ2-3; 8 nucleotides align to TRBD2. The junction had 7 bases not matched to a gene; V was cut back by 4 bases and J by 6 bases. The CDR3 has 14 residues. CDR1 and CDR2 (germline): SGHRS, YFSETQ. The CDR3 sequence is CASSPTSGPDTQYF. In nucleotides, the CDR3 is TGCGCCAGCAGCCCTACTAGCGGTCCCGATACGCAGTATTTT.

The CDR3 loop is CASSAESYGYTF. The CDR3 nucleotides read TGTGCCAGCAGCGCGGAGAGCTATGGCTACACCTTC. The chain combines TRBV7-9 with TRBJ1-2; D is unclear. The CDR3 is made up of 12 amino acids. Trimming took off 5 bases at V and 4 bases at J, with 8 bases between the two ends. In germline, CDR1 is SEHNR, CDR2 FQNEAQ (reference sequence). Drawing the rest from reference TRBV7-9 and TRBJ1-2, the complete variable domain is DTGVSQNPRHKITKRGQNVTFRCDPISEHNRLYWYRQTLGQGPEFLTYFQNEAQLEKSRLLSDRFSAERPKGSFSTLEIQRTEQGDSAMYLCASSAESYGYTFGSGTRLTVV.

The chain recombines TRBV19 with TRBJ1-2; 8 nucleotides match TRBD1. Germline V lookup: CDR1 LNHDA, CDR2 SQIVND (reference sequence). With V trimmed by 3 bases and J by 8 bases, 8 bases remained unmatched. This CDR3 has 14 amino acids. DNA of the CDR3: TGTGCCAGTAGTATCGGACAGGGCACGAGAGGCTACACCTTC. The encoded protein is CASSIGQGTRGYTF.

The gene calls are TRBV4-3 and TRBJ2-6; D is possibly TRBD2 (5 bases). Trimming took off 0 bases at V and 0 bases at J, with 12 bases between the two ends. There are 18 residues in the CDR3. Per the germline V gene, CDR1 is LGHNA and CDR2 is YSLEER. CDR3: CASSQDRRGGSGANVLTF. The CDR3 DNA is TGCGCCAGCAGCCAAGATAGACGGGGTGGCTCTGGGGCCAACGTCCTGACTTTC.

The chain is built from TRBV15 and TRBJ1-1; 8 nucleotides align to TRBD1. V dropped 1 base and J dropped 3; count of bases not matched to a gene: 4. The CDR3 runs to 15 residues. The germline V gene has CDR1 LNHNV and CDR2 YYDKDF (reference sequence). The CDR3 loop is CATSRVQGADTEAFF. CDR3 bases: TGTGCCACCAGCAGAGTGCAGGGGGCCGACACTGAAGCTTTCTTT.

The chain employs TRBV4-3 and TRBJ1-2, with TRBD1 identical over 7 bases. V was clipped by 1 base and J by 6 bases; unmatched bases: 5. Germline CDR1 reads LGHNA; CDR2 reads YSLEER. The CDR3 length is 14 residues. This chain's CDR3 is CASSQGQGFDGYTF. CDR3 in DNA: TGCGCCAGCAGCCAAGGACAGGGTTTTGATGGCTACACCTTC.

The chain joins TRBV2 to TRBJ1-2; 8 bases align to TRBD1. J was trimmed by 6 bases and V by 7 bases; bases with no gene match: 13. The CDR3 spans 15 residues. Germline V gene lookup returns CDR1 SNHLY and CDR2 FYNNEI. CDR3 region: CASKDRVFLGHGYTF. The DNA for the CDR3 is TGTGCCAGCAAGGACAGGGTCTTCCTTGGGCATGGCTACACCTTC.

The chain combines TRBV30 with TRBJ2-3; 9 nucleotides match TRBD2. Per germline, CDR1 GTSNPN and CDR2 SVGIG (reference sequence). J lost 3 bases, V lost 0 bases, and 4 bases had no gene match. The CDR3 is 15 residues long. CDR3: CAWSVGGRETDTQYF. The CDR3 nucleotides are TGTGCCTGGAGTGTGGGCGGGAGGGAGACAGATACGCAGTATTTT.

The rearrangement joins TRBV19 to TRBJ2-7; a weak D match, TRBD2 (7 bases). CDR3 length: 14 residues. The germline gives CDR1 LNHDA, CDR2 SQIVND (reference sequence). V gave up 1 base and J gave up 4 bases, with 11 bases separating them. The CDR3 region has the DNA TGTGCCAGTAGTATAGCGGGGGGCCAGTACGAGCAGTACTTC. Its translation is CASSIAGGQYEQYF. The full variable domain, its missing parts supplied by reference TRBV19 and TRBJ2-7, is DGGITQSPKYLFRKEGQNVTLSCEQNLNHDAMYWYRQDPGQGLRLIYYSQIVNDFQKGDIAEGYSVSREKKESFPLTVTSAQKNPTAFYLCASSIAGGQYEQYFGPGTRLTVT.

The V gene is TRBV19, the J gene TRBJ2-3; possibly TRBD2 for D (6 bases). The ends were cut back, 3 bases at V and 6 bases at J, with 13 bases in the middle. CDR1 LNHDA and CDR2 SQIVND come from the germline V gene (reference sequence). The CDR3 spans 14 residues. In nucleotides, the CDR3 is TGTGCCAGTAGTATGGGACTTCGAGCGGATACGCAGTATTTT. Translation gives CASSMGLRADTQYF.

This clone was detected a few times. The V and J genes are TRBV5-1 and TRBJ2-3, with 10 bases identical to TRBD1. V shed 3 bases and J 6 bases; nucleotides not matched to a gene: 13. This CDR3 region has 17 residues. Germline V lookup: CDR1 SGHRS, CDR2 YFSETQ. The CDR3 reads CASSYNPGQGKRDTQYF. CDR3 DNA: TGCGCCAGCAGCTACAACCCGGGACAGGGGAAGAGGGATACGCAGTATTTT.

The chain has TRBV5-1 and TRBJ2-2; D perhaps matches TRBD1 (6 bases). Germline V lookup: CDR1 SGHRS, CDR2 YFSETQ. Trimming pared 2 bases from V and 1 base from J, leaving 18 bases between. The CDR3 runs to 18 residues. The CDR3 coding sequence is TGCGCCAGCAGCTTCTTCCGAGTGACAGGTTGGAACACCGGGGAGCTGTTTTTT. Protein sequence: CASSFFRVTGWNTGELFF.

The CDR3 DNA follows: TGTGCCAGCAGGGGCCGAGCCGCTTATAGCAATCAGCCCCAGCATTTT. Amino acid sequence: CASRGRAAYSNQPQHF. The rearrangement joins TRBV9 to TRBJ1-5; D is unresolved. The germline V and J ends were trimmed by 5 bases and 0 bases, with 15 bases remaining between them. The CDR3 has 16 amino acids. CDR1 is SGDLS and CDR2 is YYNGEE in the germline V gene.

V and J are TRBV28 and TRBJ1-3; D may be TRBD1 (6 bases). Germline assignment: CDR1 MDHEN and CDR2 SYDVKM. The V end lost 6 bases, the J end lost 4 bases, and 13 bases lay between the germline ends. The CDR3 has 14 amino acids. For the CDR3, the DNA is TGTGCCAGCAGAACGACAGGAGTGGGAAACACCATATATTTT. The encoded protein is CASRTTGVGNTIYF.

The CDR3 coding sequence is TGTGCCAGCAGCTTAGGCGGGAGGGCCGAGGATACGCAGTATTTT. Protein sequence: CASSLGGRAEDTQYF. The chain combines TRBV11-3 with TRBJ2-3, with 9 bases that match TRBD2. The CDR3 runs 15 residues. The trim removed 1 base at V and 6 bases at J, leaving 5 bases unmatched. From germline, CDR1 is SGHNT and CDR2 YENEEA.

The V gene is TRBV6-5, the J gene TRBJ2-3; D perhaps matches TRBD2 (6 bases). The CDR3 runs to 16 residues. The germline CDR1 and CDR2 sequences are MNHEY and SVGAGI. V lost 0 bases and J lost 4, with 14 bases in between. CDR3 sequence reads: CASSYSGGGTADTQYF. In DNA form, the CDR3 reads TGTGCCAGCAGTTACTCCGGGGGAGGAACCGCAGATACGCAGTATTTT.

The chain combines TRBV3-1 (or the pseudogene TRBV3-2) with TRBJ1-2; D ambiguous. Germline CDR1 and CDR2: LGHDT and YNNKEL (reference sequence). CDR3 length: 18 residues. Between the trimmed V and J ends, which lost 0 bases and 4 bases, there was a span of 21 bases. CDR3 protein: CASSQDRFGPGGSYGYTF. Written as DNA, the CDR3 is TGTGCCAGCAGCCAAGATAGGTTCGGTCCGGGAGGCTCCTATGGCTACACCTTC.